Shown below are 23 T cell receptor beta chains from a single sample sequenced in a study of T cells expressing NK-cell markers. With the 5' RACE reads reprocessed, TCRdb shows one record per CDR3 protein and no DNA. The ten most abundant clones cover about 4% of a sample with over 250,000 distinct CDR3 sequences. Sequenced material: blood T cells: a sorted CD56 or NKG2C T cell subset, CD4+ or CD8+ T cells, or bulk PBMC T cells (not recorded which). The receptors were sampled from a woman aged 18-70 years in good health.

This chain links TRBV20-1 with TRBJ2-1; the D gene TCRdb calls, TRBD2, cannot be checked with no DNA. The CDR3 has 14 amino acids. CDR1 is DFQATT, CDR2 SNEGSKA, per germline (reference sequence). The CDR3 sequence is CSATSTSGRNEQFF.

The chain joins TRBV12-3 or TRBV12-4 to TRBJ2-5. CDR3 length: 13 amino acids. CDR3 protein: CASSFVTGGTQYF.

This sequence joins TRBV28 and TRBJ2-7; TCRdb outputs TRBD2, but without DNA this stays unchecked. Germline-derived CDR1 and CDR2 are MDHEN and SYDVKM. There are 14 residues in the CDR3. CDR3 residues: CGAAGGPQTYEQYF.

The chain combines TRBV9 with TRBJ1-3. Germline-derived CDR1 and CDR2 are SGDLS and YYNGEE. CDR3 size: 13 residues. CDR3 residues: CASSAHSENTIYF.

The chain is built from TRBV11-3 and TRBJ1-1; the TRBD1 assignment by TCRdb is unverifiable without DNA. The CDR3 runs 15 residues. Germline CDR1 reads SGHNT; CDR2 reads YENEEA. The CDR3: CASSLGQLENTEAFF.

The chain links TRBV2 to TRBJ2-2; TCRdb indicates TRBD2, and absent DNA this call remains unverified. CDR1 is SNHLY and CDR2 is FYNNEI in the germline V gene. The CDR3 is made up of 16 amino acids. CDR3 amino acids: CASSESGAGVAGELFF. The variable domain in full, completed from reference TRBV2 and TRBJ2-2, reads EPEVTQTPSHQVTQMGQEVILRCVPISNHLYFYWYRQILGQKVEFLVSFYNNEISEKSEIFDDQFSVERPDGSNFTLKIRSTKLEDSAMYFCASSESGAGVAGELFFGEGSRLTVL.

The V gene is TRBV7-9, the J gene TRBJ1-3; TCRdb's D call, TRBD1, is unchecked because there is no DNA. CDR3 length: 16 amino acids. Germline CDR1 SEHNR, CDR2 FQNEAQ (reference sequence). CDR3 protein: CASSSRDRERGNTIYF.

The chain is built from TRBV2 and TRBJ2-1. This CDR3 is built from 12 residues. The germline CDR1 and CDR2 sequences are SNHLY and FYNNEI. This CDR3 is CASRERYNEQFF. Full variable domain (remainder filled in from reference TRBV2 and TRBJ2-1): EPEVTQTPSHQVTQMGQEVILRCVPISNHLYFYWYRQILGQKVEFLVSFYNNEISEKSEIFDDQFSVERPDGSNFTLKIRSTKLEDSAMYFCASRERYNEQFFGPGTRLTVL.

The chain recombines TRBV19 with TRBJ1-2; no DNA is available, so the TRBD1 call from TCRdb remains unchecked. Looked up from germline, CDR1 is LNHDA and CDR2 is SQIVND (reference sequence). CDR3 length: 14 residues. The CDR3 is CASNYRDPPYGYTF.

The chain uses TRBV3-1 and TRBJ2-1; TCRdb outputs TRBD1, but without DNA this stays unchecked. The germline gives CDR1 LGHDT, CDR2 YNNKEL (reference sequence). CDR3 length: 17 residues. This chain's CDR3 is CASSLTRGQGVNNEQFF.

The chain is built from TRBV20-1 and TRBJ1-5. The CDR3 extends over 12 amino acids. Germline V gives CDR1 DFQATT, CDR2 SNEGSKA (reference sequence). The CDR3: CSASEGNQPQHF.

V is TRBV12-3 or TRBV12-4 and J is TRBJ1-2. This CDR3 has 15 amino acids. This CDR3 reads CASSLTPGGTYGYTF.

This CDR3 is CSLRGLVASEQFF. The V gene is TRBV29-1, the J gene TRBJ2-1; without DNA, the TCRdb call of TRBD2 cannot be checked. The CDR3 consists of 13 residues. Germline lookup yields CDR1 SQVTM and CDR2 ANQGSEA.

This rearrangement joins TRBV7-9 to TRBJ2-1; TCRdb's D call of TRBD1 is untestable without DNA. This CDR3 comprises 13 residues. Germline lookup yields CDR1 SEHNR and CDR2 FQNEAQ (reference sequence). This CDR3 is CASGGVAYNEQFF.

The gene calls are TRBV7-2 and TRBJ2-2; TCRdb gives TRBD1 as the D gene, but with no DNA this cannot be confirmed. The germline V gene has CDR1 SGHTA and CDR2 FQGNSA. The CDR3 is 15 amino acids. The CDR3 loop is CASSLTGGITGELFF.

The rearrangement links TRBV7-2 to TRBJ1-4. CDR1 SGHTA and CDR2 FQGNSA come from the germline V gene. The length of the CDR3 is 12 residues. The CDR3 loop reads CASSLQGEKLFF. The whole variable domain, filled in from reference TRBV7-2 and TRBJ1-4, reads GAGVSQSPSNKVTEKGKDVELRCDPISGHTALYWYRQSLGQGLEFLIYFQGNSAPDKSGLPSDRFSAERTGGSVSTLTIQRTQQEDSAVYLCASSLQGEKLFFGSGTQLSVL.

The chain is built from TRBV12-3 or TRBV12-4 and TRBJ2-5; TCRdb outputs TRBD2, but without DNA this stays unchecked. There are 15 residues in the CDR3. The CDR3 spells CASSPPLAARETQYF.

This sequence joins TRBV12-3 or TRBV12-4 and TRBJ2-5; TCRdb indicates TRBD2, and absent DNA this call remains unverified. There are 15 residues in the CDR3. CDR3 amino acids: CASSSQRGAQETQYF.

The V call is TRBV5-1, the J call TRBJ2-3; TCRdb's assignment of TRBD1 cannot be checked, as there is no DNA. The CDR3 spans 13 residues. The germline V gene has CDR1 SGHRS and CDR2 YFSETQ. CDR3 sequence reads: CASSLGPTATQYF. The entire variable domain, with the rest obtained from reference TRBV5-1 and TRBJ2-3, is as follows: KAGVTQTPRYLIKTRGQQVTLSCSPISGHRSVSWYQQTPGQGLQFLFEYFSETQRNKGNFPGRFSGRQFSNSRSEMNVSTLELGDSALYLCASSLGPTATQYFGPGTRLTVL.

This chain links TRBV20-1 with TRBJ2-1; TCRdb calls TRBD2, which cannot be checked without DNA. CDR3 length: 14 amino acids. The germline V gene has CDR1 DFQATT and CDR2 SNEGSKA (reference sequence). CDR3 amino acids: CSASSLAETNEQFF.

This rearrangement joins TRBV25-1 to TRBJ2-4; as DNA is missing, the TRBD1 call by TCRdb cannot be tested. From germline, CDR1 is MGHDK and CDR2 SYGVNS. The length of the CDR3 is 14 residues. The CDR3: CASSDGGNKNIQYF. The full variable domain, its missing parts supplied by reference TRBV25-1 and TRBJ2-4, is EADIYQTPRYLVIGTGKKITLECSQTMGHDKMYWYQQDPGMELHLIHYSYGVNSTEKGDLSSESTVSRIRTEHFPLTLESARPSHTSQYLCASSDGGNKNIQYFGAGTRLSVL.

The CDR3 sequence is CATSIRDRRNTEAFF. This rearrangement joins TRBV15 to TRBJ1-1; TCRdb returns TRBD1, unconfirmable since there is no DNA. CDR1 is LNHNV and CDR2 is YYDKDF in the germline V gene (reference sequence). The CDR3 extends over 15 amino acids.

The chain uses TRBV20-1 and TRBJ1-1; the D call from TCRdb, TRBD1, cannot be confirmed without DNA. CDR3 size: 14 residues. Germline V CDR1 and CDR2: DFQATT, SNEGSKA (reference sequence). The CDR3 sequence: CSARLRGPNTEAFF.